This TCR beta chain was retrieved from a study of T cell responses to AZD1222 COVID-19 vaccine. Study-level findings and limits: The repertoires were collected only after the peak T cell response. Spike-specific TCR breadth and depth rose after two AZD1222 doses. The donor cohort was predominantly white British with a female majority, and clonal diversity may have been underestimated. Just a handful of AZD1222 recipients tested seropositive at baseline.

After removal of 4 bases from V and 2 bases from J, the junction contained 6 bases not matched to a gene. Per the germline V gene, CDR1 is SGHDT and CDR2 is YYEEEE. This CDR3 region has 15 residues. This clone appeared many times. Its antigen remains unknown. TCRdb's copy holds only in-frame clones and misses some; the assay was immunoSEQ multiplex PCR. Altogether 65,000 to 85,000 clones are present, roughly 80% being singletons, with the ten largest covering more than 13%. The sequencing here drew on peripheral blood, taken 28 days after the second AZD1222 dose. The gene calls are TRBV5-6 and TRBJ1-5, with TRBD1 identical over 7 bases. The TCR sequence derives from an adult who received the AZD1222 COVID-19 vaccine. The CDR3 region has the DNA TGTGCCAGCAGCGCCACAGGGGTTGGCAATCAGCCCCAGCATTTT. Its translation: CASSATGVGNQPQHF.